What follows describes a single TCR beta chain. The sample comes from a study of cytomegalovirus exposure and HLA in healthy donors. The V gene's germline CDR1 is SNHLY and CDR2 FYNNEI. Trimming removed 3 bases from V and 0 bases from J, with 8 bases in between. The CDR3 has 15 amino acids. Researchers ran the PCR with 60 Vbeta and 13 Jbeta primers. Data came from immunoSEQ multiplex PCR; TCRdb stores just in-frame clones and leaves some out. The sample has 160,000 or so clones; 72% are singletons. The chain joins TRBV2 to TRBJ2-2, with a tentative D call TRBD1 (6 bases). The receptor comes from a human donor in good health. Sequenced input: PBMCs. The CDR3 protein is CASSDEGANTGELFF. Here the CDR3 DNA reads TGTGCCAGCAGTGATGAGGGGGCGAACACCGGGGAGCTGTTTTTT.